This T cell receptor (beta chain) stems from a study of PD-1 blockade in classical Hodgkin lymphoma. The study, taken as a whole, reports: It was CD4+ TCR diversity, not CD8+, that rose significantly by C4D1.

The table came from immunoSEQ multiplex PCR; TCRdb's copy has only in-frame clones and leaves some out. This sample has tens of thousands of clones, with 70% to 85% found just once. V lost 3 bases and J lost 5; bases outside the gene matches: 3. This CDR3 region has 13 residues. Germline V gene data show CDR1 as SGHKS and CDR2 as YYEKEE (reference sequence). About this clone itself: No antigen is known for it.

Time point given: cycle 4 day 1 (C4D1), after five to seven weeks of nivolumab. All the patients suffered relapse after autologous stem cell transplantation, and brentuximab vedotin exposure differed. Isolation of CD4+ T cells from thawed PBMCs was performed by magnetic negative selection. Sequencing was performed on CD4+ T cells from blood, taken before the fourth cycle of nivolumab. The TCR originated in a human donor with classical Hodgkin lymphoma. The V call is TRBV5-5, the J call TRBJ2-5, with 8 bases aligning to TRBD1. The CDR3 here is CASSSGQGETQYF. The CDR3 DNA follows: TGTGCCAGCAGCTCCGGACAGGGCGAGACCCAGTACTTC.